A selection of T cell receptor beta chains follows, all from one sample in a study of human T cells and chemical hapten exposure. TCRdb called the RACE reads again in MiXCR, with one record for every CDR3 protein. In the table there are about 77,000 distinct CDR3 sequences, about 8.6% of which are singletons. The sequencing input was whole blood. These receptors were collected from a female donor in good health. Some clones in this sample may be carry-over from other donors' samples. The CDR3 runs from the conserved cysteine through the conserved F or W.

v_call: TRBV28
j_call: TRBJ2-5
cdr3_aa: CASSPAGRQQETQYF

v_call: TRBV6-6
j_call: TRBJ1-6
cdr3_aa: CASSYSGDSYNSPLHF

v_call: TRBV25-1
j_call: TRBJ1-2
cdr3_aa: CASSGGSTGFGYGYTF

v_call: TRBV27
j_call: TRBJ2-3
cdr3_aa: CASSLYGGKSDTQYF

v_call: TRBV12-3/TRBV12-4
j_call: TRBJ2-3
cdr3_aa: CASWVPPTDTQYF

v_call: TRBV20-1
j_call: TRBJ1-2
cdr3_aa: CSARDLFARGRDGYTF

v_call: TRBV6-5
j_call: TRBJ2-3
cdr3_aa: CASSWNSPSTDTQYF

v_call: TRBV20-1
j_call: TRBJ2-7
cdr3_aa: CSARGLAAILSYEQYF

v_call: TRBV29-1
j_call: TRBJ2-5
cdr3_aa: CSACGPTGYQETQYF

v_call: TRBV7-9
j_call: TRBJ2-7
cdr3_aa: CASSLWNTHEQYF

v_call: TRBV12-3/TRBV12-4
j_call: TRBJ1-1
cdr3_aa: CASSPGAVGTEAFF

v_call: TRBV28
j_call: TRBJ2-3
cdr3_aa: CASSSISGVFSDTQYF

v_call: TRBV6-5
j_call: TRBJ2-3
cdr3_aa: CASSRRNRAGTDTQYF

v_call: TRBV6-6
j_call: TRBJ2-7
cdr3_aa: CASSYEPGQGEQYF

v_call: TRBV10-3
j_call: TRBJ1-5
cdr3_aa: CAISEGGTNQPQHF

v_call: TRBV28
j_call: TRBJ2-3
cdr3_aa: CASSFAEELPSTDTQYF

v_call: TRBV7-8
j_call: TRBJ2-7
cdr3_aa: CASSPDRNEQYF

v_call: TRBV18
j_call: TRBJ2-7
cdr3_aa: CASPRRVALGGDYEQYF

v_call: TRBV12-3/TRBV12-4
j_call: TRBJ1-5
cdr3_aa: CASSFFSGSQPQHF

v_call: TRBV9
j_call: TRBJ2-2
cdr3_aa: CASRTQGSNTGELFF

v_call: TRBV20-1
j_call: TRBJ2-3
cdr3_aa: CSARDMDQEGTDTQYF

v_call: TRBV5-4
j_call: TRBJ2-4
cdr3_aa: CASSLGGDRGNIQYF

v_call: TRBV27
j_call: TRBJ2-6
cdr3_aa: CASRTSGANVLTF

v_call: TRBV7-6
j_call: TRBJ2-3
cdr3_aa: CASSRTSGGLTDTQYF

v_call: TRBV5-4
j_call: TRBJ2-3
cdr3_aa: CASSQHLAGGSTDTQYF

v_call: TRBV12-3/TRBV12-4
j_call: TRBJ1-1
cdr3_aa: CASSSPGTEAFF

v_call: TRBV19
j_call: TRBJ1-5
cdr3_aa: CASSTIRAGYSNQPQHF

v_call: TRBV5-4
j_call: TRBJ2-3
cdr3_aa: CASSLGVRLSTDTQYF

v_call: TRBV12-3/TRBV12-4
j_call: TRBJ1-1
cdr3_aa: CASSLDGTTEAFF

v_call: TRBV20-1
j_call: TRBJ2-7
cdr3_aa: CSAPTGSIVSYEQYF

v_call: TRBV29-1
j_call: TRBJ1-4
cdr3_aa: CSVALTGTNEKLFF

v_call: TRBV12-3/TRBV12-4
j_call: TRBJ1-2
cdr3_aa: CASSYTTTTDSLRGYTF

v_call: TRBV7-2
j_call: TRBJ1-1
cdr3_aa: CASSSGQGKYTEAFF

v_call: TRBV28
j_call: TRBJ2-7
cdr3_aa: CASSLWEGASYEQYF

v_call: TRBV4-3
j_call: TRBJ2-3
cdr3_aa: CASSQGRLGLLDGDTQYF

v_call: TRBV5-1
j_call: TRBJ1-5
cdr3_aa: CASSPGQGAVGGQPQHF

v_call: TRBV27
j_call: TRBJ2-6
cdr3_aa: CASSSQGAGANVLTF

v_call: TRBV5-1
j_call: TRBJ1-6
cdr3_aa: CASSLVINSPLHF

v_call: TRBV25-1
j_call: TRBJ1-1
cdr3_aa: CASSEFRGLDTEAFF

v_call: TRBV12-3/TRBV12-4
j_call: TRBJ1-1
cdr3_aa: CASSLVSGGGTEAFF

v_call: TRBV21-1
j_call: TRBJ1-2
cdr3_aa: CATKVRVCSNGYTF

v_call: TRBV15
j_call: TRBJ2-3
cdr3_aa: CATSSQGGSTDTQYF

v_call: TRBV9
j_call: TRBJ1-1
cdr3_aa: CASSVEARNTEAFF

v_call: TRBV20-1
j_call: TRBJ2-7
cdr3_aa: CSARDQLDRYEQYF

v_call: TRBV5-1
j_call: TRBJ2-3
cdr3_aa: CASSRGTTDTQYF

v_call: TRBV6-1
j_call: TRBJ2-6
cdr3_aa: CASSARGQAVSGANVLTF

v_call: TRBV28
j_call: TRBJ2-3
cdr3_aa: CASSLPHKDTQYF

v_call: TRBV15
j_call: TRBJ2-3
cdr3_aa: CATSRTPGGGQNTQYF

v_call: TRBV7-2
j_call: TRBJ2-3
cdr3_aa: CASRPGTSVAGQYF

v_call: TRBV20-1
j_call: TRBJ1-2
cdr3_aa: CSASIQGGLGGYTF